Presented here are 19 T cell receptor beta chains from one specimen sequenced in a study of vaccination effects on CD4 cells after COVID-19. Their target antigens are unknown. Viral peptide pools were used in the ViraFEST assay to expand antigen-specific CD4+ T cells, and sequencing came afterward. Following 10 days of culture, CD4+ T cells were isolated. The participants, recipients of two vaccine doses, got either BNT162b2 or mRNA-1273. Assay: immunoSEQ multiplex PCR; the TCRdb copy retains only in-frame clones and omits some. The table has tens of thousands of clones, 72% seen once; the top ten hold roughly 10%. The starting material was CD4+ T cells from PBMCs cultured with HCoV-NL63 spike peptides, obtained after COVID-19 vaccination. Receptors originate from a human donor who received a COVID-19 vaccine.

The chain is built from TRBV12-3 or TRBV12-4 and TRBJ2-2; D is unresolved. This CDR3 comprises 11 residues. The V gene lost 6 bases and the J gene lost 8 bases, with 7 bases spanning the gap. The CDR3, as DNA: TGTGCCAGCAGCCCTAGGGGGGAGCTGTTTTTT. Translation: CASSPRGELFF.

A few counts support this clone. V is TRBV6-1 and J is TRBJ2-1, with TRBD1 matching 8 bases. From germline, CDR1 is MNHNS and CDR2 SASEGT. Unmatched junction bases numbered 9, after V lost 3 bases and J lost 14 bases. CDR3 length: 13 amino acids. The DNA of the CDR3 is TGTGCCAGCAGTGACCCGGACAGGGTTGGAAAGTTCTTC. Translation gives CASSDPDRVGKFF.

Only one count was recorded for this clone. The chain carries TRBV6-1 and TRBJ1-1, with TRBD1 matching over 7 bases. With 2 bases clipped from V and 6 bases from J, the junction kept 6 bases outside the gene matches. Germline V gives CDR1 MNHNS, CDR2 SASEGT. The CDR3 sequence is 14 residues long. For the CDR3, the DNA is TGTGCCAGCAGTGAAAGAGGGGGCGCCGCTGAAGCTTTCTTT. This gives the protein CASSERGGAAEAFF.

This clone has more than one count but fewer than ten. The J gene is TRBJ2-1, the V gene TRBV20-1, with 8 bases identical to TRBD2. This CDR3 has 11 amino acids. CDR1 DFQATT and CDR2 SNEGSKA come from the germline V gene (reference sequence). V shed 6 bases and J 15 bases; nucleotides not matched to a gene: 10. Here the CDR3 reads CSARSSGRRFF. The CDR3 DNA sequence: TGCAGTGCCCGCAGCAGCGGGAGACGGTTCTTC.

The rearrangement uses TRBV10-2 and TRBJ2-3, with 7 nucleotides matching TRBD1. Germline CDR1 is WSHSY and CDR2 is SAAADI. Trimming cost V 6 bases and J 3 bases; bases outside gene matches: 12. The CDR3 sequence is 16 residues long. CDR3 coding DNA: TGCGCCAGCAGACCCTCTACAGGGGTAGGAACAGATACGCAGTATTTT. This sequence encodes CASRPSTGVGTDTQYF.

This clone was recorded once. The rearrangement uses TRBV19 and TRBJ1-5, with D unclear. Trimming took off 8 bases at V and 4 bases at J, with 9 bases between the two ends. The CDR3 spans 12 residues. Germline V CDR1 and CDR2: LNHDA, SQIVND (reference sequence). The CDR3 here is CASGFRNQPQHF. As DNA, the CDR3 is TGTGCCAGTGGGTTCCGAAATCAGCCCCAGCATTTT.

The V and J genes are TRBV7-6 and TRBJ1-2, with TRBD1 identical over 10 bases. The CDR3 contains 15 residues. The trim removed 6 bases at V and 3 bases at J, leaving 7 bases unmatched. Germline V gives CDR1 SGHVS, CDR2 FNYEAQ. In nucleotides, the CDR3 is TGTGCCAGCAGTTCACCGGGACAGGGGTACTATGGCTACACCTTC. As protein: CASSSPGQGYYGYTF.

This chain links TRBV20-1 with TRBJ2-1; no reliable D call. The CDR3 loop spans 13 amino acids. Germline V gene sequence: CDR1 DFQATT, CDR2 SNEGSKA (reference sequence). V dropped 3 bases and J dropped 2 bases, with 8 bases sitting between them. In nucleotides, the CDR3 is TGCAGTGCTAGTATACCAGCCTACAATGAGCAGTTCTTC. Its translation is CSASIPAYNEQFF.

The chain has TRBV7-8 and TRBJ1-1; D call uncertain. The germline V gene encodes CDR1 SGHVS and CDR2 FQNEAQ. The CDR3 runs 16 residues. V was trimmed by 1 base and J by 2 bases, leaving 14 bases between them. The CDR3, as DNA: TGTGCCAGCAGCTTAGGGCCCACCCAGACCAACACTGAAGCTTTCTTT. It encodes CASSLGPTQTNTEAFF.

The chain couples TRBV5-4 to TRBJ1-1; 8 bases fit TRBD1. This CDR3 has 14 amino acids. The V and J ends lost 4 bases and 5 bases, in that order; junction bases with no gene match: 7. From germline, CDR1 is SGHNT and CDR2 YYREEE (reference sequence). The CDR3 is CASSPGQGETEAFF. As DNA, the CDR3 is TGTGCCAGCAGCCCCGGACAGGGTGAGACTGAAGCTTTCTTT.

The chain has TRBV18 and TRBJ1-1, with a weak D call TRBD1 (5 bases). This CDR3 spans 15 amino acids. V was trimmed by 2 bases and J by 2 bases, leaving 12 bases between them. Germline V gene data show CDR1 as KGHSH and CDR2 as LQKENI. CDR3 in DNA: TGTGCCAGCTCACCAAGGGGCCGAGGCAACACTGAAGCTTTCTTT. It translates to CASSPRGRGNTEAFF.

This chain links TRBV11-3 with TRBJ2-2, with 11 bases aligning to TRBD1. The CDR3 covers 16 residues. The V and J ends lost 4 bases and 7 bases, in that order; junction bases with no gene match: 8. Germline CDR1 SGHNT, CDR2 YENEEA. As DNA, the CDR3 is TGTGCCAGCAGCTCCTGGGGGACAGGGGGTTACGGGGAGCTGTTTTTT. Its protein is CASSSWGTGGYGELFF.

The chain links TRBV7-2 to TRBJ1-2; D gene unclear. This CDR3 comprises 14 residues. Trimming shortened V by 3 bases and J by 4 bases, and 12 bases separated the two germline ends. Germline CDR1 SGHTA, CDR2 FQGNSA. CDR3 residues: CASSLELGGYGYTF. The DNA of the CDR3 is TGTGCCAGCAGCTTGGAGTTGGGAGGCTATGGCTACACCTTC.

This rearrangement joins TRBV6-2 or TRBV6-3 to TRBJ2-3; 9 bases map to TRBD2. CDR1 MNHEY and CDR2 SVGEGT come from the germline V gene. The ends lost 0 bases at V and 0 bases at J; junction bases unmatched: 10. The CDR3 is 19 residues long. CDR3 in DNA: TGTGCCAGCAGTTACTCGAAGGATAGCGGGAGTTGGAGCACAGATACGCAGTATTTT. Amino acids: CASSYSKDSGSWSTDTQYF.

This rearrangement joins TRBV5-1 to TRBJ2-5, with D unclear. Between the trimmed V and J ends, which lost 0 bases and 3 bases, there was a span of 9 bases. The CDR3 has 14 residues. The germline CDR1 and CDR2 sequences are SGHRS and YFSETQ. The CDR3 DNA is TGCGCCAGCAGCTTGGCCCAGTGGGAAGAGACCCAGTACTTC. Its protein is CASSLAQWEETQYF.

The chain has TRBV7-6 and TRBJ2-1; 11 positions agree with TRBD2. The CDR3 has 17 amino acids. Germline CDR1 SGHVS, CDR2 FNYEAQ. The junction had 10 bases not matched to a gene; V was cut back by 2 bases and J by 7 bases. The CDR3 loop reads CASSLSRASGGRNEQFF. CDR3 DNA: TGTGCCAGCAGCTTATCGCGGGCTAGCGGGGGGAGGAATGAGCAGTTCTTC.

J is TRBJ1-1 and V is TRBV5-1; 9 bases map to TRBD1. The V segment lost 4 bases and the J segment 4 bases; nucleotides outside the gene matches: 5. Germline V gives CDR1 SGHRS, CDR2 YFSETQ. The CDR3 is made up of 14 amino acids. The CDR3 reads CASSQGTGPTEAFF. CDR3 bases: TGCGCCAGCAGCCAAGGGACAGGGCCCACTGAAGCTTTCTTT.

This chain joins TRBV3-1 (or the pseudogene TRBV3-2) and TRBJ2-1; TRBD2 agrees at 13 bases. Germline trimming cut 5 bases from V and 3 bases from J; bases unmatched to any gene: 1. CDR3 length equals 15 residues. Germline CDR1 LGHDT, CDR2 YNNKEL (reference sequence). The CDR3 DNA reads as TGTGCCAGCAGCGGGACTAGCGGGAACTACAATGAGCAGTTCTTC. As protein: CASSGTSGNYNEQFF.

The chain joins TRBV14 to TRBJ1-2; the match to TRBD1 covers 7 bases. The CDR3 is 14 amino acids. V lost 0 bases, J lost 2 bases, and 0 bases stayed unmatched. Germline CDR1 is SGHDN and CDR2 is FVKESK. DNA of the CDR3: TGTGCCAGCAGCCAAGACAGGGGGAACTATGGCTACACCTTC. This translates into CASSQDRGNYGYTF.